The source of this T cell receptor (beta chain) is a study of cytomegalovirus exposure and HLA in healthy donors. The study's findings and limits: A later analysis revealed that TCR association rates differed between HLA loci, peaking at DRB1 and bottoming out at HLA-C. Per a prior analysis, the majority of TCR beta V segments were productive roughly 90% or roughly 30% of the time.

A multiplex PCR was run with 60 Vbeta primers and 13 Jbeta primers. Original analysis: Unique TCR beta chains numbered about 72 million in a later analysis, with roughly 10 million shared. Profiling relied on immunoSEQ multiplex PCR, and the TCRdb table lists in-frame clones only, not all of them. That table is the source of V, J and clone size, and D and trimming were worked out from the DNA. Seen here are approximately 150,000 clones, 70% to 80% observed once, and the top ten hold 1.3% to 1.5%. Notes on this clone: What it binds is unknown.

The sequence derives from a man aged 55 to 70 in good health and CMV-seronegative. Sequenced: PBMCs.

Written as DNA, the CDR3 is TGTGCCAGCAGTGTCGGGACAGGCCTCCCTACGAGCTTGTACTTC. This translates into CASSVGTGLPTSLYF. This sequence joins TRBV6-4 and TRBJ2-7; 8 bases match TRBD1. V gave up 4 bases and J gave up 12 bases; unmatched junction bases: 17. The CDR3 totals 15 residues. CDR1 is MRHNA and CDR2 is SNTAGT in the germline V gene.